The 31 T cell receptor beta chains given below trace back to one sample, sequenced in a study of cytomegalovirus exposure and HLA in healthy donors. PCR amplification relied on 60 Vbeta primers (plus 13 Jbeta primers). The assay was immunoSEQ multiplex PCR, and TCRdb's table has in-frame clones only and misses some. This table holds over 55,000 clones, about four fifths found once. Sequencing was performed on PBMCs. These receptor sequences come from a man between 40 and 49 years old in good health and CMV-seronegative.

J is TRBJ2-1 and V is TRBV7-2, with TRBD2 matching 13 bases. CDR3 size: 15 residues. Unmatched junction bases numbered 4, after V lost 6 bases and J lost 5 bases. The germline CDR1 and CDR2 sequences are SGHTA and FQGNSA. The CDR3 region is CASRVGLAGDNEQFF. Written as DNA, the CDR3 is TGTGCCAGCAGGGTAGGACTAGCGGGGGACAATGAGCAGTTCTTC.

The chain employs TRBV29-1 and TRBJ1-2, with D maybe TRBD1 (5 bases). The germline V gene has CDR1 SQVTM and CDR2 ANQGSEA. The CDR3 runs 14 residues. Trimming shortened V by 6 bases and J by 8 bases, and 22 bases separated the two germline ends. CDR3: CSVSWQWTFLGYTF. The CDR3, as DNA: TGCAGCGTATCGTGGCAGTGGACATTTTTAGGCTACACCTTC.

The V and J genes are TRBV6-5 and TRBJ1-2; a weak D match, TRBD1 (6 bases). V was pared by 7 bases and J by 2 bases, with 17 bases between. This CDR3 contains 15 residues. Germline V lookup: CDR1 MNHEY, CDR2 SVGAGI. The CDR3 sequence is CASTLTRGGNYGYTF. The CDR3, as DNA: TGTGCCAGCACCCTAACCAGGGGAGGGAACTATGGCTACACCTTC.

J is TRBJ1-2 and V is TRBV6-4; tentative D call: TRBD1 (5 bases). The CDR3 runs 15 residues. V lost 4 bases and J lost 2, with 14 bases in between. Germline V gene data show CDR1 as MRHNA and CDR2 as SNTAGT. The CDR3: CASSVSGGGNYGYTF. CDR3 in DNA: TGTGCCAGCAGTGTGTCCGGCGGGGGAAACTATGGCTACACCTTC.

This chain uses TRBV5-5 with TRBJ2-5; 7 bases agree with TRBD2. The length of the CDR3 is 13 residues. V trimming: 3 bases; J trimming: 5 bases; junction bases outside the gene matches: 4. Germline lookup yields CDR1 SGHKS and CDR2 YYEKEE (reference sequence). The CDR3 loop is CASSSTSWETQYF. CDR3 DNA: TGTGCCAGCAGCTCGACTAGCTGGGAGACCCAGTACTTC.

Here the CDR3 DNA reads TGTGCCAGCAGCTTTAATTACAATGAGCAGTTCTTC. It specifies CASSFNYNEQFF. The chain has TRBV7-6 and TRBJ2-1; no definite D call. The V and J ends lost 3 bases and 4 bases respectively, with 4 bases between them. CDR1 is SGHVS, CDR2 FNYEAQ, per germline. This CDR3 is built from 12 residues.

J is TRBJ2-7 and V is TRBV7-2, with D perhaps matching TRBD1 (6 bases). CDR1 and CDR2 from the germline V gene are SGHTA and FQGNSA. With 2 bases removed from V and 6 bases from J, the gap between germline ends came to 11 bases. The CDR3 length is 13 residues. CDR3 nucleotide sequence: TGTGCCAGCAGCTTATCAGGGGTCGTCGAGCAGTACTTC. This codes for CASSLSGVVEQYF.

V usage is TRBV4-1 and J usage is TRBJ1-4; the D is unclear. CDR1 and CDR2 from the germline V gene are MGHRA and YSYEKL. Trimming took 1 base from V and 6 from J, leaving 15 bases between them. This CDR3 has 16 amino acids. As DNA, the CDR3 is TGCGCCAGCAGCCAAGTTCCAAGCCGGCAGGATGAAAAACTGTTTTTT. Protein product: CASSQVPSRQDEKLFF.

CDR3 sequence (DNA): TGCAGCGTTGAATATCGTGCAACCGGCGGCAATGAGCAGTTCTTC. This sequence encodes CSVEYRATGGNEQFF. The chain uses TRBV29-1 and TRBJ2-1, with D hard to call. The germline V gene has CDR1 SQVTM and CDR2 ANQGSEA. V gave up 2 bases and J gave up 6 bases, with 17 bases separating them. CDR3 length equals 15 residues.

The rearrangement links TRBV2 to TRBJ2-3, with D possibly matching TRBD2 (6 bases). Germline V lookup: CDR1 SNHLY, CDR2 FYNNEI. Trimming cost V 4 bases and J 0 bases, with 11 bases left between them. This CDR3 has 15 amino acids. Here the CDR3 reads CASSGAGSSTDTQYF. The CDR3 DNA reads TGTGCCAGCAGTGGTGCGGGGAGTAGCACAGATACGCAGTATTTT. The full variable domain, completed using reference TRBV2 and TRBJ2-3, is EPEVTQTPSHQVTQMGQEVILRCVPISNHLYFYWYRQILGQKVEFLVSFYNNEISEKSEIFDDQFSVERPDGSNFTLKIRSTKLEDSAMYFCASSGAGSSTDTQYFGPGTRLTVL.

In this sample, this clone turned up once. The rearrangement uses TRBV28 and TRBJ2-5, with TRBD2 matching 11 bases. This CDR3 contains 14 residues. V lost 7 bases, J lost 5 bases, and 6 bases stayed unmatched. CDR1 is MDHEN and CDR2 is SYDVKM in the germline V gene. The CDR3 nucleotides read TGTGCCAGCATTAGCGGGGGGGCGGCGGAGACCCAGTACTTC. Translated: CASISGGAAETQYF.

The chain uses TRBV9 and TRBJ2-3; 10 positions agree with TRBD2. The CDR3 runs 18 residues. The V gene end was trimmed by 2 bases and the J gene end by 0 bases; junction bases not matched to a gene: 9. Germline CDR1 reads SGDLS; CDR2 reads YYNGEE. CDR3 nucleotide sequence: TGTGCCAGCAGCGTGTTAGCGGGGGGCTCCCCGAGCACAGATACGCAGTATTTT. Translating it yields CASSVLAGGSPSTDTQYF.

This chain's CDR3 is CASSRRQVGGELFF. In DNA form, the CDR3 reads TGTGCCAGCAGTCGAAGGCAGGTCGGCGGGGAGCTGTTTTTT. The chain combines TRBV7-9 with TRBJ2-2; no clear D. This CDR3 is 14 amino acids long. Germline V gene sequence: CDR1 SEHNR, CDR2 FQNEAQ (reference sequence). V lost 6 bases and J lost 7, with 15 bases in between.

The CDR3 sequence is CASSDGENYGYTF. CDR3 DNA sequence: TGTGCCAGCAGTGATGGGGAGAACTATGGCTACACCTTC. The rearrangement joins TRBV6-1 to TRBJ1-2; D unresolved. Germline lookup yields CDR1 MNHNS and CDR2 SASEGT. CDR3 length: 13 residues. Trimming took off 3 bases at V and 2 bases at J, with 7 bases between the two ends.

This chain uses TRBV28 with TRBJ2-1, with a possible D match to TRBD2 (7 bases). Germline values: CDR1 MDHEN, CDR2 SYDVKM. Trimming cost V 2 bases and J 6 bases, with 14 bases left between them. This CDR3 is built from 15 residues. The CDR3 coding sequence is TGTGCCAGCAGTTTAGTGGGGGGGCCGATCAATGAGCAGTTCTTC. Translation gives CASSLVGGPINEQFF.

This rearrangement joins TRBV6-5 to TRBJ1-2; D is ambiguous. From germline, CDR1 is MNHEY and CDR2 SVGAGI. Trimming left V 7 bases short and J 14 bases short, with 17 bases between. This CDR3 has 11 residues. The CDR3 is CASMGQQFETF. Here the CDR3 DNA reads TGTGCCAGCATGGGTCAACAGTTCGAAACCTTC.

The V call is TRBV25-1, the J call TRBJ1-2, with D perhaps matching TRBD1 (6 bases). This CDR3 has 14 residues. Trimming left V 1 base short and J 3 bases short, with 9 bases between. Germline V gene sequence: CDR1 MGHDK, CDR2 SYGVNS. CDR3 protein: CASSESWTDYGYTF. The CDR3 nucleotides read TGTGCCAGCAGTGAATCGTGGACAGACTATGGCTACACCTTC.

This clone occurred a few times. V and J are TRBV28 and TRBJ2-3; D not certain. V was trimmed by 1 base and J by 4 bases, leaving 9 bases between them. Germline V lookup: CDR1 MDHEN, CDR2 SYDVKM. The CDR3 runs 14 residues. The CDR3 sequence is CASSLYPQPDTQYF. CDR3 DNA sequence: TGTGCCAGCAGTTTATACCCACAGCCAGATACGCAGTATTTT.

This chain joins TRBV30 and TRBJ2-1; 7 positions match TRBD1. CDR3 length equals 14 residues. Germline loops: CDR1 GTSNPN, CDR2 SVGIG (reference sequence). V dropped 3 bases and J dropped 6; count of bases not matched to a gene: 8. CDR3 sequence: CAWSRDSVVNEQFF. For the CDR3, the DNA is TGTGCCTGGAGCAGGGACAGTGTCGTCAATGAGCAGTTCTTC.

The gene calls are TRBV7-2 and TRBJ2-7; weak D call: TRBD1 (6 bases). V was shortened by 6 bases and J by 3 bases, with 27 bases between the two germline ends. From germline, CDR1 is SGHTA and CDR2 FQGNSA. The CDR3 is 18 residues long. CDR3 in amino acids: CASSFQIPLSQGHYEQYV. The CDR3 bases are TGTGCCAGCAGTTTTCAAATTCCGTTATCACAGGGCCACTACGAGCAGTACGTC.

Here the CDR3 reads CASTLRQYF. The CDR3 coding sequence is TGTGCCAGCACCCTGAGGCAGTATTTT. The V gene is TRBV2, the J gene TRBJ2-3; D not certain. CDR1 is SNHLY and CDR2 is FYNNEI in the germline V gene. The V end was cut by 7 bases, the J end by 11 bases, with 7 bases between. The CDR3 loop spans 9 amino acids.

The chain combines TRBV5-6 with TRBJ1-1; D not certain. Germline CDR1 reads SGHDT; CDR2 reads YYEEEE. Trimming removed 6 bases from V and 0 bases from J, with 18 bases in between. The CDR3 length is 16 residues. CDR3 sequence: CASNPSGFGMNTEAFF. The DNA of the CDR3 is TGTGCCAGCAACCCGTCGGGGTTTGGGATGAACACTGAAGCTTTCTTT.

This chain connects TRBV5-1 to TRBJ1-2; 9 bases are shared with TRBD1. Germline V CDR1 and CDR2: SGHRS, YFSETQ. This CDR3 region has 16 residues. The ends lost 6 bases at V and 6 bases at J; junction bases unmatched: 15. For the CDR3, the DNA is TGCGCCAGCACCCCACTAAGACAGGGGGACTCCGATGGCTACACCTTC. Amino acid sequence: CASTPLRQGDSDGYTF.

This sequence joins TRBV30 and TRBJ1-6; TRBD1 matches 10 bases. In germline, CDR1 is GTSNPN, CDR2 SVGIG (reference sequence). V lost 1 base to trimming and J lost 7 bases; unmatched junction nucleotides: 1. The CDR3 spans 14 residues. The CDR3 reads CAWSAGQGNSPLHF. The CDR3, as DNA: TGTGCCTGGAGTGCGGGACAGGGGAATTCACCCCTCCACTTT.

This clone is a singleton in its sample. The CDR3 DNA follows: TGTGCCAGCAGCACCCTAGCGGGGGGGTCGTATACGCAGTATTTT. It yields the protein CASSTLAGGSYTQYF. The rearrangement joins TRBV28 to TRBJ2-3; 12 nucleotides match TRBD2. With V trimmed by 6 bases and J by 7 bases, 8 bases remained unmatched. This CDR3 has 15 residues. The germline gives CDR1 MDHEN, CDR2 SYDVKM.

The rearrangement links TRBV7-2 to TRBJ1-4; 8 bases align to TRBD1. V lost 2 bases and J lost 14; bases outside the gene matches: 22. Germline CDR1 is SGHTA and CDR2 is FQGNSA. The CDR3 spans 18 residues. The chain's CDR3 is CASSLLPPGQANRLWLFF. The CDR3 region has the DNA TGTGCCAGCAGCTTATTACCCCCGGGACAGGCTAATAGGTTATGGCTGTTTTTT.

The chain joins TRBV9 to TRBJ2-1, with D unresolved. V was trimmed by 1 base and J by 9 bases, leaving 11 bases between them. The CDR3 is made up of 13 amino acids. Germline V lookup: CDR1 SGDLS, CDR2 YYNGEE. The CDR3 sequence is CASSVLPGVEQFF. The CDR3 nucleotides are TGTGCCAGCAGCGTACTGCCGGGTGTTGAGCAGTTCTTC.

The chain carries TRBV5-4 and TRBJ1-1; D remains ambiguous. The CDR3 spans 15 residues. The V end lost 0 bases, the J end lost 3 bases, and 12 bases lay between the germline ends. Germline V gene data show CDR1 as SGHNT and CDR2 as YYREEE (reference sequence). The CDR3 DNA is TGTGCCAGCAGCTTGGAAAACAGAATTGACACTGAAGCTTTCTTT. The encoded protein is CASSLENRIDTEAFF.

This chain joins TRBV4-1 and TRBJ2-7, with D unresolved. V gave up 1 base and J gave up 2 bases, with 12 bases separating them. CDR1 and CDR2 from the germline V gene are MGHRA and YSYEKL. The length of the CDR3 is 15 residues. The CDR3 is CASSQAQFSTYEQYF. The DNA of the CDR3 is TGCGCCAGCAGCCAAGCACAGTTCTCAACCTACGAGCAGTACTTC.

V and J are TRBV5-1 and TRBJ2-3; TRBD2 agrees at 11 bases. Trimming at V came to 5 bases and at J to 3 bases, leaving 5 bases not matched to a gene. This CDR3 comprises 15 residues. The germline V gene has CDR1 SGHRS and CDR2 YFSETQ. This chain's CDR3 is CASRLGLAVTDTQYF. In DNA form, the CDR3 reads TGCGCCAGCAGACTGGGACTAGCGGTGACAGATACGCAGTATTTT.

This clone was observed a single time. The chain employs TRBV27 and TRBJ2-2; TRBD1 matches at 7 bases. CDR1 and CDR2 (germline): MNHEY, SMNVEV (reference sequence). CDR3 length: 17 residues. V dropped 5 bases and J dropped 5; count of bases not matched to a gene: 14. CDR3 loop: CASSLTTRGQHTGELFF. DNA of the CDR3: TGTGCCAGCAGTCTTACAACCCGGGGACAGCATACCGGGGAGCTGTTTTTT.